This T cell receptor (beta chain) was documented in a study of cytomegalovirus exposure and HLA in healthy donors. This clone was found once. Per the germline V gene, CDR1 is LNHDA and CDR2 is SQIVND (reference sequence). Trimming cost V 0 bases and J 1 base; bases outside gene matches: 14. There are 19 residues in the CDR3. A multiplex PCR was run with 60 Vbeta primers and 13 Jbeta primers. Only in-frame clones appear in the TCRdb table, and some are missing; sequencing was by immunoSEQ multiplex PCR. The table includes 100,000 or so clones, about 80% detected once. The clonotype was recovered from a man in his forties or fifties in good health and CMV-seronegative. This chain connects TRBV19 to TRBJ1-1, with 7 bases that match TRBD1. The sequenced sample was PBMCs. The CDR3 reads CASSIDFTRGQDGNTEAFF. The CDR3, as DNA: TGTGCCAGTAGTATAGATTTCACGAGGGGGCAGGATGGGAACACTGAAGCTTTCTTT.